This T cell receptor beta chain was retrieved from a study of blood T cell repertoires in COVID-19. As for the study in general: Donors in the United States, Italy and Spain gave samples during acute or convalescent COVID-19. T cells, B-cell-depleted T cells, or PBMCs provided the cDNA or gDNA that served as material.

CDR3 length equals 15 residues. Germline CDR1 reads SNHLY; CDR2 reads FYNNEI. Trimming pared 6 bases from V and 10 bases from J, leaving 19 bases between. As processed by the authors: Estimation of nucleated cell counts relied on the amplification of reference gene primers. Using immunoSEQ multiplex PCR, the repertoire was profiled, and TCRdb retains in-frame clones only, with some absent. Clone size and the V and J calls come from that table; the DNA yielded D and trimming. In the table there are roughly 230,000 clones, approximately 83% of which are singletons. The genes are TRBV2 and TRBJ1-6; weak D call: TRBD1 (5 bases). Sequenced material: peripheral blood. The receptor comes from a woman between 45 and 60 years old with acute or convalescent COVID-19. The CDR3 loop reads CASRTRESGGSPLHF. The CDR3 bases are TGTGCCAGCAGAACCAGGGAGTCGGGAGGGTCACCCCTCCACTTT. The complete variable domain, with remaining parts taken from reference TRBV2 and TRBJ1-6, reads EPEVTQTPSHQVTQMGQEVILRCVPISNHLYFYWYRQILGQKVEFLVSFYNNEISEKSEIFDDQFSVERPDGSNFTLKIRSTKLEDSAMYFCASRTRESGGSPLHFGNGTRLTVT.